Reported below is one T cell receptor beta chain. The data stem from a study of blood T cell repertoires in COVID-19. The overall study: COVID-19 samples from acute and convalescent phases originated in the United States, Italy and Spain. PBMCs, B-cell-depleted T cells, or T cells provided the cDNA or gDNA that made up the material.

This CDR3 spans 12 amino acids. V gave up 5 bases and J gave up 6 bases; unmatched junction bases: 4. The germline V gene has CDR1 SQVTM and CDR2 ANQGSEA. In the authors' workflow: For nucleated cells, counts were estimated from reference gene primer amplification. Profiling relied on immunoSEQ multiplex PCR, and the TCRdb table lists in-frame clones only, not all of them. The V and J calls and the clone size are those of that table, but D and trimming were determined from the DNA. The table has 200,000 to 300,000 clones, around 89% seen once; the top ten hold roughly 4%. The rearrangement links TRBV29-1 to TRBJ2-1; 7 bases are shared with TRBD1. The sample consisted of peripheral blood. The receptor comes from a man aged 60 to 75 who had recovered from COVID-19. CDR3 DNA sequence: TGCAGCGTTAAACAGGGGTCCAATGAGCAGTTCTTC. Encoded protein: CSVKQGSNEQFF.